Reported below is one T cell receptor beta chain. Its antigen remains unknown. This CDR3 spans 14 amino acids. Germline trimming cut 6 bases from V and 11 bases from J; bases unmatched to any gene: 8. Germline-derived CDR1 and CDR2 are MDHEN and SYDVKM. These data originate in a study of multiple sclerosis patients with progressive multifocal leukoencephalopathy. The study, taken as a whole, reports: PML-onset expanded TRB clones were detectable before and during natalizumab therapy.

As for time point: about 13 months of natalizumab therapy. Controls were natalizumab-treated multiple sclerosis patients who did not develop PML, sampled longitudinally. T1 and T2 blood were collected at 6 and 12 months of natalizumab. Every PCR reaction included synthetic inline CDR3 controls for all V-J pairings. The data were produced by immunoSEQ multiplex PCR, yet TCRdb's version contains in-frame clones alone and is incomplete. This sample yields 30,000 or so clones, of which around 90% are seen a single time; 1.3% belongs to the top ten. The V call is TRBV28, the J call TRBJ1-6; the match to TRBD1 covers 9 bases. The sample was PBMCs, taken from a patient treated with natalizumab. The clonotype comes from a human donor with multiple sclerosis. CDR3 protein: CASRPGQGLTPLHF. The CDR3 region has the DNA TGTGCCAGCAGGCCAGGACAGGGGCTTACACCCCTCCACTTT.